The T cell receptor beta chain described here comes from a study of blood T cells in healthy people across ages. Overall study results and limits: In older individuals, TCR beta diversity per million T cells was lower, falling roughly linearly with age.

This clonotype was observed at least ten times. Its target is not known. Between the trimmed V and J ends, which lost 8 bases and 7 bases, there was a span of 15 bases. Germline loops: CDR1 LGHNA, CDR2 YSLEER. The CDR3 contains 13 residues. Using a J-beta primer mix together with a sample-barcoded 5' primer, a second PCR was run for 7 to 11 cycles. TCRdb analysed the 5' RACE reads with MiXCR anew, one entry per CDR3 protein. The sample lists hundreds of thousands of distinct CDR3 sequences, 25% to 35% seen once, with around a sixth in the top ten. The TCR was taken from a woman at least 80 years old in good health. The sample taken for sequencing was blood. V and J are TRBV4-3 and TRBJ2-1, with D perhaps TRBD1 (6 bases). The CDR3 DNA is TGCGCCAGCGCCCGGACAGTCAGAAATGAGCAGTTCTTC. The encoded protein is CASARTVRNEQFF.